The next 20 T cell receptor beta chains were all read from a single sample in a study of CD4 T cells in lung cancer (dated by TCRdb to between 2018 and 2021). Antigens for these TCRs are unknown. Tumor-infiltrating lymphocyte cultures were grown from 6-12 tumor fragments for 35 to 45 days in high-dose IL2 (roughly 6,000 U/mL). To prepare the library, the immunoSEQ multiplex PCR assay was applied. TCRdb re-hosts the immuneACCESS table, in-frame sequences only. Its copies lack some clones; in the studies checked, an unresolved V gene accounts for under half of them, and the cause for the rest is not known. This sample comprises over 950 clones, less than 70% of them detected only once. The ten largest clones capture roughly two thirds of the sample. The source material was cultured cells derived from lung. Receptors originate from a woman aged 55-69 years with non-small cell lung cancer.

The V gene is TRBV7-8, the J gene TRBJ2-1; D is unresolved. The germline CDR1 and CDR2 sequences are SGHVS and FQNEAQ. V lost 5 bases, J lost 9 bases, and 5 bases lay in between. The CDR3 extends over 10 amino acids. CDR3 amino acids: CASSVVEQFF. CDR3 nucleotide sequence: TGTGCCAGCAGCGTGGTTGAGCAGTTCTTC.

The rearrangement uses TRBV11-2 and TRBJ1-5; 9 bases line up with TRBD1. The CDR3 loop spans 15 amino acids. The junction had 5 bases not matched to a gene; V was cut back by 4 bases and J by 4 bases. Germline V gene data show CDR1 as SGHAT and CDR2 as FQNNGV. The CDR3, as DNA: TGTGCCAGCAGCTGGGGACAGGGAGGAAATCAGCCCCAGCATTTT. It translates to CASSWGQGGNQPQHF.

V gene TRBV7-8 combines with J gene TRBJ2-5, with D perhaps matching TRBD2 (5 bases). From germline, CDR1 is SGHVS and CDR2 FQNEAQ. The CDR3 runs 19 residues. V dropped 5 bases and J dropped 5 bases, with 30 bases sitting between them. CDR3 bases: TGTGCCAGCAGCCCGAATATTCGTTCCTGGACTGGATCAACGGAGACCCAGTACTTC. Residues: CASSPNIRSWTGSTETQYF. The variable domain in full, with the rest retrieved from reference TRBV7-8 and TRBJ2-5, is GAGVSQSPRYKVAKRGQDVALRCDPISGHVSLFWYQQALGQGPEFLTYFQNEAQLDKSGLPSDRFFAERPEGSVSTLKIQRTQQEDSAVYLCASSPNIRSWTGSTETQYFGPGTRLLVL.

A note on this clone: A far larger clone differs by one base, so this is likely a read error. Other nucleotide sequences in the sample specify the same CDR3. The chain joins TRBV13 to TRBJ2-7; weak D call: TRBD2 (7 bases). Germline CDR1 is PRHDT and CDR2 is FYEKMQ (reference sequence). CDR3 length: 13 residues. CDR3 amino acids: CASSQTRGAPRNF. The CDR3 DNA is TGTGCCAGCAGCCAGACACGGGGGGCCCCCAGGAACTTC.

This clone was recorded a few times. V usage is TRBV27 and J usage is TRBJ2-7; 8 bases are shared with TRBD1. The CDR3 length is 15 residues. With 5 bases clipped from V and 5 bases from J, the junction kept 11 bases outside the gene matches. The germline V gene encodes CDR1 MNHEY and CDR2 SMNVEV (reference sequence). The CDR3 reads CASSLPGQVKDEQYF. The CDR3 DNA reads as TGTGCCAGCAGTCTCCCGGGACAGGTGAAAGACGAGCAGTACTTC.

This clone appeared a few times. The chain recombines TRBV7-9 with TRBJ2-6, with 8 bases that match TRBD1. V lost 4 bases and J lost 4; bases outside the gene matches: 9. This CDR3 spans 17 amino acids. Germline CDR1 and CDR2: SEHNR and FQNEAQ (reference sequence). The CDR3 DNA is TGTGCCAGCAGCTCTATCCAGGGGGCGCGGGGGGCCAACGTCCTGACTTTC. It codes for CASSSIQGARGANVLTF.

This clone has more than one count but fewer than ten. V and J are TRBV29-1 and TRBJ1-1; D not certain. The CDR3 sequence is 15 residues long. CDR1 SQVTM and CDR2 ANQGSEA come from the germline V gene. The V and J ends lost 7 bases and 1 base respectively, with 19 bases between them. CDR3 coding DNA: TGCAGCGCGCGCTCAGCCGAAATTCCGAACACTGAAGCTTTCTTT. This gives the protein CSARSAEIPNTEAFF.

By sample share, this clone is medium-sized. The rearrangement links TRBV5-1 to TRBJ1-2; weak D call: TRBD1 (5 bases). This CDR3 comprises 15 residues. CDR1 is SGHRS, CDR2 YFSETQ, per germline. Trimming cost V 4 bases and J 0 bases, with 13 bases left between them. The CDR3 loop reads CASSETALPNYGYTF. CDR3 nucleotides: TGCGCCAGCAGCGAGACAGCTTTACCTAACTATGGCTACACCTTC.

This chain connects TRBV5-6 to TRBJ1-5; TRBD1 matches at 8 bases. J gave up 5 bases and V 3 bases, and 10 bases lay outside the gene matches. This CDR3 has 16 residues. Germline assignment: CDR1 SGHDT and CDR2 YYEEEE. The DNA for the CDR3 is TGTGCCAGCAGCTGGGGGGGCAGGGGGCTTCATCAGCCCCAGCATTTT. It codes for CASSWGGRGLHQPQHF. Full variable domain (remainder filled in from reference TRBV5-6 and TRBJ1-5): DAGVTQSPTHLIKTRGQQVTLRCSPKSGHDTVSWYQQALGQGPQFIFQYYEEEERQRGNFPDRFSGHQFPNYSSELNVNALLLGDSALYLCASSWGGRGLHQPQHFGDGTRLSIL.

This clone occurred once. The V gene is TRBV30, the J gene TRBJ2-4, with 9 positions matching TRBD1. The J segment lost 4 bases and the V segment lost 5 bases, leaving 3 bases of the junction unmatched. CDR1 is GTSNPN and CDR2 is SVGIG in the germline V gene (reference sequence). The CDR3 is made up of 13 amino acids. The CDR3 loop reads CAWEGTGKNIQYF. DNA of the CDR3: TGTGCCTGGGAGGGGACAGGGAAAAACATTCAGTACTTC. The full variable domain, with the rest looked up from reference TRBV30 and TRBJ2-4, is SQTIHQWPATLVQPVGSPLSLECTVEGTSNPNLYWYRQAAGRGLQLLFYSVGIGQISSEVPQNLSASRPQDRQFILSSKKLLLSDSGFYLCAWEGTGKNIQYFGAGTRLSVL.

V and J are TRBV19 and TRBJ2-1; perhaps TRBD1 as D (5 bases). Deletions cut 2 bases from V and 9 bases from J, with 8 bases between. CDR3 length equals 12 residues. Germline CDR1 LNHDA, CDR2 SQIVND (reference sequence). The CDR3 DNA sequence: TGTGCCAGTAGTATATGGGGCGGTGAGCAGTTCTTC. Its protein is CASSIWGGEQFF.

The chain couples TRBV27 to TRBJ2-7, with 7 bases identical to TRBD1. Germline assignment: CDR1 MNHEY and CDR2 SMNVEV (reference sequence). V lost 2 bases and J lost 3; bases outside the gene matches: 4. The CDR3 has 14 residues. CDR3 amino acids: CASSLGQDHYEQYF. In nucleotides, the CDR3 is TGTGCCAGCAGTTTAGGACAGGATCACTACGAGCAGTACTTC.

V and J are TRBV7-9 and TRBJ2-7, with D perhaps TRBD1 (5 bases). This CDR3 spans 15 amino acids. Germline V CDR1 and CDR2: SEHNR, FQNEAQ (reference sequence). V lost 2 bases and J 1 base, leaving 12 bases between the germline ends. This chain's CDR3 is CASSLSLDSSYEQYF. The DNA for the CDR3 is TGTGCCAGCAGCTTAAGCCTCGACAGTTCCTACGAGCAGTACTTC.

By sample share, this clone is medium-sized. CDR3 amino acids: CAISDSGLSLDGYTF. CDR3 sequence (DNA): TGTGCCATCAGTGATTCGGGTTTATCACTTGATGGCTACACCTTC. The chain has TRBV10-3 and TRBJ1-2; D gene unclear. The CDR3 is 15 residues long. Trimming removed 3 bases from V and 6 bases from J, with 17 bases in between. In germline, CDR1 is ENHRY, CDR2 SYGVKD.

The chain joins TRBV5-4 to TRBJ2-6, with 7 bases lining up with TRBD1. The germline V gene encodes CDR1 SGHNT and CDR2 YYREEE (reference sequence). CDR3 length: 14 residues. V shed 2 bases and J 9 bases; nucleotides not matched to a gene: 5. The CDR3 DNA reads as TGTGCCAGCAGCTTCGACAGGGTTAGCAACGTCCTGACTTTC. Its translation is CASSFDRVSNVLTF.

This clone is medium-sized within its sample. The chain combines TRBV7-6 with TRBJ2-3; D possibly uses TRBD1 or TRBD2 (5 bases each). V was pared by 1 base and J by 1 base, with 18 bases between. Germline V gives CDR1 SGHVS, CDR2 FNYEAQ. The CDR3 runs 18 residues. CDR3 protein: CASSLGRGGDDGTDTQYF. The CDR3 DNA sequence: TGTGCCAGCAGCTTAGGAAGGGGTGGGGACGACGGCACAGATACGCAGTATTTT.

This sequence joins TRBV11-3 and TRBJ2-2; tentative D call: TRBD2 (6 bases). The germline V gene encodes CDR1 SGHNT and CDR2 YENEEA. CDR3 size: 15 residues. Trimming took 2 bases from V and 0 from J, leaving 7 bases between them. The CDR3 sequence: CASSLWTTNTGELFF. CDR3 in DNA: TGTGCCAGCAGCTTATGGACTACGAACACCGGGGAGCTGTTTTTT.

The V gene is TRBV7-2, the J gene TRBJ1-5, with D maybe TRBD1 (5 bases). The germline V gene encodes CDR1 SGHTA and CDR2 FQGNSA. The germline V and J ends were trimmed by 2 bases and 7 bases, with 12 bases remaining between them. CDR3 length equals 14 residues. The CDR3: CASSLRQGEQPQHF. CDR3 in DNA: TGTGCCAGCAGCTTAAGGCAGGGAGAACAGCCCCAGCATTTT.

The CDR3 spells CASSTRTGANYGYTF. CDR3 nucleotide sequence: TGCGCCAGCAGTACCCGGACAGGGGCTAACTATGGCTACACCTTC. The V gene is TRBV23-1, the J gene TRBJ1-2; 9 bases fit TRBD1. TRBV23-1 is flagged as an ORF with uncertain function. The CDR3 is 15 amino acids. The junction had 4 bases not matched to a gene; V was cut back by 5 bases and J by 0 bases.

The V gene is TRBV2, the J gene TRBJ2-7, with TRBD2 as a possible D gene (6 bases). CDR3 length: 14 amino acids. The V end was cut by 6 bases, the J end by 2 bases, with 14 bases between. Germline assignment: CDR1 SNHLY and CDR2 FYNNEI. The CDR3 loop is CASSLDGLTYEQYF. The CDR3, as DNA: TGTGCCAGCAGCTTGGACGGACTAACCTACGAGCAGTACTTC.